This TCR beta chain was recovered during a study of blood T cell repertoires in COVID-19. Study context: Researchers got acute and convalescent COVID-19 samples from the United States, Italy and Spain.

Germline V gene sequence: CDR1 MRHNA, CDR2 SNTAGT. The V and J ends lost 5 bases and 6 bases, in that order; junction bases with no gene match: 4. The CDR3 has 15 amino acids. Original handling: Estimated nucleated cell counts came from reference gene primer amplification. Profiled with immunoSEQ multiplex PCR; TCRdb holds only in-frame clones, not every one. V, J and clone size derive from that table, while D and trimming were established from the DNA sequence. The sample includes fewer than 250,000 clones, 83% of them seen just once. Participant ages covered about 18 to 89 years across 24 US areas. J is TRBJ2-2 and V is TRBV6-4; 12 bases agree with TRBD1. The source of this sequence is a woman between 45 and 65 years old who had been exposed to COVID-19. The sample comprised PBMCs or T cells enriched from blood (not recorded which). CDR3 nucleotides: TGTGCCAGCAGTCCCGGGACAGGGGGCTCCGGGGAGCTGTTTTTT. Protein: CASSPGTGGSGELFF.